The 23 T cell receptor beta chains presented below share a single source sample, sequenced in a study of cytomegalovirus exposure and HLA in healthy donors. It was with 60 Vbeta and 13 Jbeta primers that the PCR ran. Profiled with immunoSEQ multiplex PCR; TCRdb holds only in-frame clones, not every one. This repertoire shows around 220,000 clones, approximately 83% found once; its top ten account for around 1.4%. The sequencing input was PBMCs. These receptors were obtained from a girl aged 10-17 years in good health and CMV-seronegative.

The chain uses TRBV5-1 and TRBJ2-3; weak D call: TRBD1 (5 bases). CDR1 SGHRS and CDR2 YFSETQ come from the germline V gene. The CDR3 consists of 14 residues. V was cut by 1 base and J by 4 bases, with 10 bases left in between. CDR3 coding DNA: TGCGCCAGCAGCTTGAGACAGCCCTCAGATACGCAGTATTTT. Protein product: CASSLRQPSDTQYF.

The chain has TRBV14 and TRBJ2-5; 8 nucleotides align to TRBD2. Germline CDR1 and CDR2: SGHDN and FVKESK. J was trimmed by 4 bases and V by 4 bases; bases with no gene match: 11. The CDR3 totals 16 residues. The CDR3 coding sequence is TGTGCCAGCAGCCGGAGCGCCGGGACTAGATTAGAGACCCAGTACTTC. Protein sequence: CASSRSAGTRLETQYF.

This chain links TRBV28 with TRBJ2-6, with 7 bases matching TRBD1. V lost 3 bases to trimming and J lost 4 bases; unmatched junction nucleotides: 6. Per the germline V gene, CDR1 is MDHEN and CDR2 is SYDVKM. The CDR3 has 16 amino acids. The CDR3 spells CASSLFTGVGANVLTF. The CDR3 DNA sequence: TGTGCCAGCAGTTTGTTCACAGGGGTGGGGGCCAACGTCCTGACTTTC.

This clone was counted once. The CDR3 DNA is TGTGCCAGCAGACTAACAGGGGGAGAGACCCAGTACTTC. Amino acids: CASRLTGGETQYF. This chain uses TRBV6-6 with TRBJ2-5; 8 bases map to TRBD1. CDR1 is MNHNY, CDR2 SVGAGI, per germline (reference sequence). Germline trimming cut 6 bases from V and 4 bases from J; bases unmatched to any gene: 4. The CDR3 has 13 amino acids.

The chain employs TRBV2 and TRBJ2-1, with D perhaps TRBD2 (5 bases). CDR3 length: 13 residues. The germline V gene encodes CDR1 SNHLY and CDR2 FYNNEI. V dropped 6 bases and J dropped 7 bases, with 13 bases sitting between them. The CDR3 region is CASRGVVSNEQFF. The DNA for the CDR3 is TGTGCCAGCAGGGGAGTAGTGTCAAATGAGCAGTTCTTC.

The chain recombines TRBV19 with TRBJ1-2; possible D gene TRBD1, 6 bases. V was clipped by 6 bases and J by 3 bases, with 17 bases between them. The germline V gene encodes CDR1 LNHDA and CDR2 SQIVND (reference sequence). The CDR3 totals 15 residues. The CDR3, as DNA: TGTGCCAGTAGACGTAATGGGGACACTTACTATGGCTACACCTTC. It codes for CASRRNGDTYYGYTF.

This sequence joins TRBV4-2 and TRBJ2-2; D is perhaps TRBD2 (7 bases). Trimming removed 0 bases from V and 5 bases from J, with 16 bases in between. Looked up from germline, CDR1 is LGHNA and CDR2 is YNFKEQ. The CDR3 has 17 amino acids. This CDR3 reads CASSQDSAGAPTGELFF. CDR3 sequence (DNA): TGTGCCAGCAGCCAAGATTCCGCGGGGGCCCCAACCGGGGAGCTGTTTTTT.

The chain couples TRBV4-1 to TRBJ2-1; 9 bases are shared with TRBD1. Germline V lookup: CDR1 MGHRA, CDR2 YSYEKL. The CDR3 contains 16 residues. V trimming: 3 bases; J trimming: 2 bases; junction bases outside the gene matches: 5. CDR3 coding DNA: TGCGCCAGCAGCCACGGAGGACAGGGGACCTACAATGAGCAGTTCTTC. This encodes CASSHGGQGTYNEQFF.

The V call is TRBV27, the J call TRBJ2-2; D is perhaps TRBD1 (5 bases). The length of the CDR3 is 15 residues. Trimming pared 6 bases from V and 5 bases from J, leaving 16 bases between. The germline gives CDR1 MNHEY, CDR2 SMNVEV (reference sequence). The DNA for the CDR3 is TGTGCCAGCAGAAGTTTGGGCAGGGTGACCGGGGAGCTGTTTTTT. Amino acids: CASRSLGRVTGELFF.

The rearrangement links TRBV7-2 to TRBJ1-6; TRBD1 agrees at 7 bases. The CDR3 runs to 14 residues. Germline V gene lookup returns CDR1 SGHTA and CDR2 FQGNSA. The V segment lost 5 bases and the J segment 9 bases; nucleotides outside the gene matches: 7. The CDR3 sequence is CASSARTGSSPLHF. The CDR3 DNA sequence: TGTGCCAGCAGCGCCCGGACAGGCAGTTCACCCCTCCACTTT.

J is TRBJ1-2 and V is TRBV19; D uncertain. V was cut by 5 bases and J by 10 bases, with 26 bases left in between. This CDR3 contains 16 residues. CDR1 is LNHDA, CDR2 SQIVND, per germline (reference sequence). Written as DNA, the CDR3 is TGTGCCAGTAGTGCGGGGATCGGTTATAGACGAGACGACTACACCTTC. It is translated as CASSAGIGYRRDDYTF. Supplemented by reference TRBV19 and TRBJ1-2, the full variable domain reads DGGITQSPKYLFRKEGQNVTLSCEQNLNHDAMYWYRQDPGQGLRLIYYSQIVNDFQKGDIAEGYSVSREKKESFPLTVTSAQKNPTAFYLCASSAGIGYRRDDYTFGSGTRLTVV.

The chain couples TRBV15 to TRBJ2-1; D might be TRBD1 (6 bases). With 0 bases removed from V and 5 bases from J, the gap between germline ends came to 14 bases. The germline gives CDR1 LNHNV, CDR2 YYDKDF (reference sequence). This CDR3 is built from 16 residues. The CDR3 sequence is CATSREGAGADNEQFF. In DNA form, the CDR3 reads TGTGCCACCAGCAGAGAGGGGGCAGGAGCGGACAATGAGCAGTTCTTC.

Points on this clone: One junction end does not reproduce the germline sequence, and a read error may be involved. The chain links TRBV20-1 to TRBJ1-2; D might be TRBD1 (6 bases). The CDR3 loop spans 10 amino acids. The V gene's germline CDR1 is DFQATT and CDR2 SNEGSKA (reference sequence). In DNA, the CDR3 is TGCAGTGCTAGCCGGGGGGGCCTACTATTC. It translates to CSASRGGLLF.

A few counts support this clone. The chain links TRBV2 to TRBJ2-7, with TRBD2 matching 8 bases. The trim removed 3 bases at V and 1 base at J, leaving 5 bases unmatched. CDR1 and CDR2 from the germline V gene are SNHLY and FYNNEI. This CDR3 contains 15 residues. CDR3 bases: TGTGCCAGCAGTGACCTTACTAGCGGATCCTACGAGCAGTACTTC. The encoded protein is CASSDLTSGSYEQYF.

The chain employs TRBV28 and TRBJ2-3; TRBD2 aligns across 7 bases. The junction had 6 bases not matched to a gene; V was cut back by 8 bases and J by 4 bases. Germline V gene lookup returns CDR1 MDHEN and CDR2 SYDVKM. This CDR3 is 13 amino acids long. CDR3 DNA: TGTGCCAGCGGGGGAGGGCCGCCAGATACGCAGTATTTT. This translates into CASGGGPPDTQYF.

The chain recombines TRBV28 with TRBJ2-7; 10 nucleotides align to TRBD1. The CDR3 covers 16 residues. J was trimmed by 7 bases and V by 3 bases; bases with no gene match: 12. Per germline, CDR1 MDHEN and CDR2 SYDVKM. The CDR3 protein is CASSFSRTGGSDEQYF. DNA for the CDR3: TGTGCCAGCAGTTTTTCCAGGACAGGGGGTTCGGATGAGCAGTACTTC.

This sequence joins TRBV6-5 and TRBJ2-5; no clear D gene. This CDR3 is built from 13 residues. Trimming shortened V by 7 bases and J by 0 bases, and 9 bases separated the two germline ends. Germline lookup yields CDR1 MNHEY and CDR2 SVGAGI. The CDR3, as DNA: TGTGCCAGCACCACCGACAACCAAGAGACCCAGTACTTC. Protein product: CASTTDNQETQYF.

The chain carries TRBV7-2 and TRBJ2-7; 8 nucleotides line up with TRBD2. The CDR3 loop spans 14 amino acids. J was trimmed by 3 bases and V by 5 bases; bases with no gene match: 6. The germline V gene has CDR1 SGHTA and CDR2 FQGNSA. The CDR3 is CASSPAGLVYEQYF. The DNA of the CDR3 is TGTGCCAGCAGCCCAGCGGGACTAGTCTACGAGCAGTACTTC.

The rearrangement links TRBV19 to TRBJ1-5; D call uncertain. Germline V CDR1 and CDR2: LNHDA, SQIVND (reference sequence). Trimming took off 8 bases at V and 4 bases at J, with 9 bases between the two ends. The CDR3 runs to 12 residues. The CDR3 nucleotides are TGTGCCAGTGCCGACAAGAATCAGCCCCAGCATTTT. Its translation: CASADKNQPQHF.

The chain is built from TRBV4-2 and TRBJ2-6; no clear D gene. Germline V CDR1 and CDR2: LGHNA, YNFKEQ. V was cut by 0 bases and J by 0 bases, with 6 bases left in between. This CDR3 region has 16 residues. The CDR3 is CASSQDVSSGANVLTF. In nucleotides, the CDR3 is TGTGCCAGCAGCCAAGATGTCAGCTCTGGGGCCAACGTCCTGACTTTC.

The CDR3 nucleotides are TGCGCCAGCAGCTTGGCCACAGGGGGCGCCCATGGCTACACCTTC. Translating it yields CASSLATGGAHGYTF. The chain combines TRBV5-1 with TRBJ1-2; TRBD1 agrees at 9 bases. CDR1 is SGHRS and CDR2 is YFSETQ in the germline V gene. The CDR3 runs 15 residues. The junction had 6 bases not matched to a gene; V was cut back by 0 bases and J by 6 bases. The variable domain in full, with the rest retrieved from reference TRBV5-1 and TRBJ1-2, is KAGVTQTPRYLIKTRGQQVTLSCSPISGHRSVSWYQQTPGQGLQFLFEYFSETQRNKGNFPGRFSGRQFSNSRSEMNVSTLELGDSALYLCASSLATGGAHGYTFGSGTRLTVV.

This chain connects TRBV9 to TRBJ1-1, with D hard to call. There are 14 residues in the CDR3. In germline, CDR1 is SGDLS, CDR2 YYNGEE. V shed 5 bases and J shed 1 base, with 12 bases lying between them. CDR3: CASSTLGRNTEAFF. CDR3 coding DNA: TGTGCCAGCAGTACCCTAGGGAGGAACACTGAAGCTTTCTTT.

This chain joins TRBV2 and TRBJ2-7; 7 bases are shared with TRBD2. This CDR3 region has 14 residues. CDR1 and CDR2 from the germline V gene are SNHLY and FYNNEI. V lost 6 bases and J lost 2; bases outside the gene matches: 7. CDR3 DNA: TGTGCCAGCAGGAAGGAGGGGAGGGCCTACGAGCAGTACTTC. It specifies CASRKEGRAYEQYF.